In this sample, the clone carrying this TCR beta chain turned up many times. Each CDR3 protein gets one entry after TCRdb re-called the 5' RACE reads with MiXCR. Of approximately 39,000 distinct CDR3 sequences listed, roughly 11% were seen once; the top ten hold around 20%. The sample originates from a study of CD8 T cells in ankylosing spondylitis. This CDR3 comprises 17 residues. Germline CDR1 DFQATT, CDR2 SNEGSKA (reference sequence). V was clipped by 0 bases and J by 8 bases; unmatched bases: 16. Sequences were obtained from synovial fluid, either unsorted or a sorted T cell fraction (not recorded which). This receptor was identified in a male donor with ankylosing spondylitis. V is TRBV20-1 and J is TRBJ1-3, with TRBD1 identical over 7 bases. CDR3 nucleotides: TGCAGTGCTAGAGATTTCCCCTCGACAGGGTCTGCTGACACCATATATTTT. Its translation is CSARDFPSTGSADTIYF.